This is a list of T cell receptor beta chains from one sample in a study of T cell responses to AZD1222 COVID-19 vaccine. The data were produced by immunoSEQ multiplex PCR, yet TCRdb's version contains in-frame clones alone and is incomplete. The sample comprises 100,000 to 150,000 clones, about 89% of which are singletons, and roughly 7% rests with the top ten. The material sequenced was peripheral blood, taken 28 days after the second AZD1222 dose. These receptors were obtained from an adult who received the AZD1222 COVID-19 vaccine. CDR3s include the opening cysteine and the closing phenylalanine or tryptophan. D genes are given only for firm matches.

d_gene	j_gene	v_gene	CDR3nt	CDR3aa
TRBD1	TRBJ2-7	TRBV7-7	TGTGCTAGCAGCCCTGGGACAGGAGCCTACGAGCAGTACTTC	CASSPGTGAYEQYF
NA	TRBJ2-5	TRBV11-2	TGTGCCAGCAGCCCCGAGTGGGAGACCCAGTACTTC	CASSPEWETQYF
NA	TRBJ1-2	TRBV5-4	TGTGCCAGCAGCTTGTGGCGCGGCAGGGCCGACTATGGCTACACCTTC	CASSLWRGRADYGYTF
NA	TRBJ2-7	TRBV28	TGTGCCAGCAGTTTAAGGACGGGGCGGGCCTACGAGCAGTACTTC	CASSLRTGRAYEQYF
NA	TRBJ1-3	TRBV7-2	TGTGCCAGCAGCTTACAGGGAAACACCATATATTTT	CASSLQGNTIYF
NA	TRBJ1-1	TRBV4-1	TGCGCCAGCAGCCAAAGGATTGGGGGATTGCGGACTGAAGCTTTCTTT	CASSQRIGGLRTEAFF
NA	TRBJ1-2	TRBV6-2/TRBV6-3	TGTGCCAGCAGCCTCGTCGGGGGCTGGTATGGCTACACCTTC	CASSLVGGWYGYTF
NA	TRBJ2-1	TRBV29-1	TGCAGCGTCGCCCTTGGCAAGAGGGACAATGAGCAGTTCTTC	CSVALGKRDNEQFF
TRBD1	TRBJ2-7	TRBV27	TGTGCCAGCAGTCGCGGGACAGGGAACTACGAGCAGTACTTC	CASSRGTGNYEQYF
NA	TRBJ2-7	TRBV7-9	TGTGCCAGCAGCTTAGGGGCTTCGTACGAGCAGTACTTC	CASSLGASYEQYF